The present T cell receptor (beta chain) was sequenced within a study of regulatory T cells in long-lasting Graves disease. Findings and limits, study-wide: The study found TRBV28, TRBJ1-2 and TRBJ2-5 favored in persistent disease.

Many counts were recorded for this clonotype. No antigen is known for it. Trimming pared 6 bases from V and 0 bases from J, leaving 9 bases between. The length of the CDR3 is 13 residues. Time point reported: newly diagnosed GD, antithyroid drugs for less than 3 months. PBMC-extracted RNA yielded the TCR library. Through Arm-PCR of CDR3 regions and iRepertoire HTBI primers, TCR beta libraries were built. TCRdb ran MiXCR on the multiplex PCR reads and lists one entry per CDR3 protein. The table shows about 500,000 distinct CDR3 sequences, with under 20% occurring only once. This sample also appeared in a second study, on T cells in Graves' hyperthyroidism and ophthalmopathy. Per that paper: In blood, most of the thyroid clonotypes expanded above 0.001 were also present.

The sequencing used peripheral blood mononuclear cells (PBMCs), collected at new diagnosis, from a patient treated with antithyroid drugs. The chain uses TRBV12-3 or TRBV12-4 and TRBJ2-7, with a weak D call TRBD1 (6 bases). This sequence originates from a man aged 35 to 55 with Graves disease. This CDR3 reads CASRPGHSYEQYF. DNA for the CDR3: TGTGCCAGCAGACCGGGACACTCCTACGAGCAGTACTTC.